Listed here are 25 T cell receptor beta chains from one sample, sequenced in a study of shared clonotypes between healthy human individuals. Sequencing was performed with immunoSEQ multiplex PCR; in TCRdb, only in-frame clones are kept and a portion is missing. The profile shows 500,000 to 650,000 clones, about 80% of them singletons. Sequencing input: PBMCs. All receptors come from a woman aged 40 to 50 in good health. Some clones in this sample may be carry-over from other donors' samples.

This clone is a singleton in its sample. The chain carries TRBV15 and TRBJ2-7, with TRBD2 identical over 8 bases. V dropped 6 bases and J dropped 0; count of bases not matched to a gene: 13. Germline values: CDR1 LNHNV, CDR2 YYDKDF (reference sequence). The CDR3 is made up of 17 amino acids. The chain's CDR3 is CATRPGGGGTDSYEQYF. DNA of the CDR3: TGTGCCACCAGGCCGGGGGGGGGCGGGACTGACTCCTACGAGCAGTACTTC.

The J gene is TRBJ2-7, the V gene TRBV28; TRBD1 matches at 7 bases. Germline trimming cut 5 bases from V and 4 bases from J; bases unmatched to any gene: 17. This CDR3 region has 17 residues. Germline V gene data show CDR1 as MDHEN and CDR2 as SYDVKM. The CDR3 region is CASSGALGGSSLYEQYF. The CDR3 DNA sequence: TGTGCCAGCAGTGGCGCCTTAGGGGGCAGCTCCTTGTACGAGCAGTACTTC.

This chain joins TRBV19 and TRBJ2-7; D may correspond to TRBD1 or TRBD2 (5 bases each). Germline lookup yields CDR1 LNHDA and CDR2 SQIVND (reference sequence). This CDR3 has 14 residues. V was shortened by 6 bases and J by 2 bases, with 14 bases between the two germline ends. In DNA form, the CDR3 reads TGTGCCAGTAGCCTAGGGACGGGACCCTACGAGCAGTACTTC. The encoded protein is CASSLGTGPYEQYF.

The chain couples TRBV10-3 to TRBJ2-2, with D perhaps matching TRBD2 (6 bases). The V end was cut by 3 bases, the J end by 5 bases, with 16 bases between. The CDR3 totals 16 residues. Germline CDR1 and CDR2: ENHRY and SYGVKD. This CDR3 reads CAISDLLGGFTGELFF. The CDR3 DNA reads as TGTGCCATCAGTGACCTCCTGGGGGGTTTTACCGGGGAGCTGTTTTTT.

This chain uses TRBV11-1 with TRBJ1-1, with unresolved D. Germline V gene sequence: CDR1 SGHAT, CDR2 FQDESV (reference sequence). This CDR3 spans 13 amino acids. The V gene lost 2 bases and the J gene lost 3 bases, with 7 bases spanning the gap. The CDR3: CASSLSGDTEAFF. CDR3 sequence (DNA): TGTGCCAGCAGCTTAAGTGGGGACACTGAAGCTTTCTTT.

In regard to this clone: A single base is all that separates this from a far larger clone, so a read error is likely. Other DNA sequences in this specimen translate into the identical CDR3. The chain has TRBV6-5 and TRBJ2-2, with D hard to call. Germline CDR1 reads MNHEY; CDR2 reads SVGAGI. There are 14 residues in the CDR3. The CDR3 region has the DNA TGCGCCAGCAGTGAAGTTGCGGACACCGGGGAGCTGTTTTTT. It is translated as CASSEVADTGELFF.

Comment on this clone: One junction end does not reproduce the germline sequence, and a read error may be involved. The rearrangement uses TRBV5-1 and TRBJ2-1, with 11 bases identical to TRBD2. This CDR3 contains 15 residues. The germline gives CDR1 SGHRS, CDR2 YFSETQ. CDR3 coding DNA: TGTGCCAGCAGCTTACTAGCGGGAGTAGTAAATGAGCAGTTCTTC. Translation: CASSLLAGVVNEQFF.

The chain recombines TRBV30 with TRBJ2-1, with 13 bases fitting TRBD2. The CDR3 is 17 residues long. Per the germline V gene, CDR1 is GTSNPN and CDR2 is SVGIG (reference sequence). J gave up 0 bases and V 5 bases, and 7 bases lay outside the gene matches. In nucleotides, the CDR3 is TGTGCCTGGGGGGGACTAGCGGGACTGGGCTCCTACAATGAGCAGTTCTTC. This codes for CAWGGLAGLGSYNEQFF. The complete variable domain, with remaining parts taken from reference TRBV30 and TRBJ2-1, reads SQTIHQWPATLVQPVGSPLSLECTVEGTSNPNLYWYRQAAGRGLQLLFYSVGIGQISSEVPQNLSASRPQDRQFILSSKKLLLSDSGFYLCAWGGLAGLGSYNEQFFGPGTRLTVL.

This clone was counted at least ten times. The sample carries other DNA sequences with the same CDR3. The rearrangement links TRBV2 to TRBJ1-1; 7 bases are a match to TRBD1. The CDR3 extends over 12 amino acids. The trim removed 5 bases at V and 10 bases at J, leaving 7 bases unmatched. CDR1 is SNHLY and CDR2 is FYNNEI in the germline V gene. CDR3 in DNA: TGTGCCAGCAGTCCGCGCCAGGGGGTAGCTTTCTTT. It is translated as CASSPRQGVAFF.

On this clone itself: Other nucleotide sequences in the sample specify the same CDR3. This chain uses TRBV5-4 with TRBJ1-2; D uncertain. Trimming stripped 0 bases from V and 3 bases from J, with 6 bases between. The germline V gene encodes CDR1 SGHNT and CDR2 YYREEE (reference sequence). The CDR3 has 13 residues. The CDR3 reads CASSLDSHYGYTF. The DNA for the CDR3 is TGTGCCAGCAGCTTGGACAGTCACTATGGCTACACCTTC. Supplemented by reference TRBV5-4 and TRBJ1-2, the full variable domain reads ETGVTQSPTHLIKTRGQQVTLRCSSQSGHNTVSWYQQALGQGPQFIFQYYREEENGRGNFPPRFSGLQFPNYSSELNVNALELDDSALYLCASSLDSHYGYTFGSGTRLTVV.

The genes are TRBV30 and TRBJ2-2; D might be TRBD2 (8 bases). The length of the CDR3 is 14 residues. Germline V gives CDR1 GTSNPN, CDR2 SVGIG (reference sequence). Trimming shortened V by 4 bases and J by 6 bases, and 15 bases separated the two germline ends. CDR3 residues: CAWTGRGLPGELFF. The DNA of the CDR3 is TGTGCCTGGACCGGGAGGGGGCTCCCCGGGGAGCTGTTTTTT.

This rearrangement joins TRBV12-1 to TRBJ1-2; the table's D call TRBD1 went unverified against the DNA. TRBV12-1 is flagged as a pseudogene. The CDR3 has 15 amino acids. In DNA, the CDR3 is TGTGCCAGCAGCTACCCGGGACAGGGAGACTATGGCTACACCTTC. It codes for CASSYPGQGDYGYTF.

J is TRBJ1-1 and V is TRBV7-2; 7 positions match TRBD1. The CDR3 runs to 15 residues. The V gene's germline CDR1 is SGHTA and CDR2 FQGNSA. V was clipped by 3 bases and J by 6 bases; unmatched bases: 10. CDR3 DNA: TGTGCCAGCAGCTTTCATAGGGGGCGGTTATCTGAAGCTTTCTTT. Residues: CASSFHRGRLSEAFF.

Comments on this clone: The same CDR3 is also encoded by other DNA sequences in this sample. The gene calls are TRBV27 and TRBJ2-7, with a possible D match to TRBD2 (5 bases). CDR1 is MNHEY and CDR2 is SMNVEV in the germline V gene (reference sequence). This CDR3 contains 12 residues. Trimming removed 5 bases at V and 4 bases at J, with 9 bases between. CDR3 region: CASSPGLYEQYF. Here the CDR3 DNA reads TGTGCCAGCAGTCCCGGACTTTACGAGCAGTACTTC.

The gene calls are TRBV7-9 and TRBJ1-2; no firm D call. The CDR3 is made up of 15 amino acids. The germline V gene encodes CDR1 SEHNR and CDR2 FQNEAQ (reference sequence). Trimming removed 0 bases at V and 0 bases at J, with 8 bases between. CDR3 sequence reads: CASSLAEAPNYGYTF. DNA of the CDR3: TGTGCCAGCAGCTTAGCTGAGGCCCCTAACTATGGCTACACCTTC.

V and J are TRBV5-4 and TRBJ2-7, with TRBD2 identical over 7 bases. Germline-derived CDR1 and CDR2 are SGHNT and YYREEE (reference sequence). The CDR3 spans 15 residues. Trimming took 0 bases from V and 0 from J; bases not matched to a gene: 3. Here the CDR3 DNA reads TGTGCCAGCAGCTTGGGAGCGGGAAGCTCCTACGAGCAGTACTTC. Protein sequence: CASSLGAGSSYEQYF.

CDR3 amino acids: CASRGQSYEQYF. The CDR3 DNA reads TGTGCCAGCAGGGGACAGAGCTACGAGCAGTACTTC. This sequence joins TRBV2 and TRBJ2-7, with TRBD1 matching 7 bases. After removal of 6 bases from V and 3 bases from J, the junction contained 2 bases not matched to a gene. This CDR3 region has 12 residues. From germline, CDR1 is SNHLY and CDR2 FYNNEI.

This clone was counted once. The J gene is TRBJ1-1, the V gene TRBV11-1; D is unclear. CDR1 SGHAT and CDR2 FQDESV come from the germline V gene (reference sequence). V was trimmed by 3 bases and J by 0 bases, leaving 11 bases between them. This CDR3 comprises 15 residues. CDR3 in amino acids: CASSFSGQMNTEAFF. In DNA, the CDR3 is TGTGCCAGCAGCTTTTCGGGCCAAATGAACACTGAAGCTTTCTTT.

The rearrangement joins TRBV6-1 to TRBJ2-3, with 9 bases lining up with TRBD1. The CDR3 has 15 amino acids. Trimming removed 2 bases from V and 4 bases from J; junction bases left unmatched: 4. Germline lookup yields CDR1 MNHNS and CDR2 SASEGT. The CDR3 reads CASSEPGQGADTQYF. The CDR3, as DNA: TGTGCCAGCAGTGAACCGGGACAGGGTGCAGATACGCAGTATTTT.

V is TRBV14 and J is TRBJ2-5; the D is unclear. The germline CDR1 and CDR2 sequences are SGHDN and FVKESK. The CDR3 loop spans 14 amino acids. V lost 2 bases and J lost 5, with 12 bases in between. The CDR3 loop is CASSQLDLRETQYF. The DNA for the CDR3 is TGTGCCAGCAGCCAACTAGACCTCCGGGAGACCCAGTACTTC.

The gene calls are TRBV5-1 and TRBJ1-4; D call uncertain. The CDR3 is 16 residues long. Germline V gene sequence: CDR1 SGHRS, CDR2 YFSETQ. V shed 0 bases and J shed 2 bases, with 11 bases lying between them. Here the CDR3 reads CASSLGGRNTNEKLFF. The DNA for the CDR3 is TGCGCCAGCAGCTTGGGCGGGAGAAACACTAATGAAAAACTGTTTTTT.

This sequence joins TRBV10-3 and TRBJ1-4, with unresolved D. Trimming removed 0 bases at V and 5 bases at J, with 10 bases between. Germline lookup yields CDR1 ENHRY and CDR2 SYGVKD. The CDR3 has 15 residues. The chain's CDR3 is CAISESGDTNEKLFF. The CDR3 DNA reads TGTGCCATCAGTGAGTCAGGAGATACAAATGAAAAACTGTTTTTT.

The chain has TRBV6-6 and TRBJ2-7, with D possibly matching TRBD2 (6 bases). V dropped 9 bases and J dropped 6 bases, with 21 bases sitting between them. The CDR3 totals 14 residues. CDR1 and CDR2 from the germline V gene are MNHNY and SVGAGI (reference sequence). For the CDR3, the DNA is TGTGCCAGTTTTGGGACTCCAAGACTATTCGAGCAGTACTTC. Its protein product is CASFGTPRLFEQYF.

The J gene is TRBJ1-1, the V gene TRBV5-1; D unclear. The CDR3 is made up of 13 amino acids. The ends were cut back, 3 bases at V and 2 bases at J, with 8 bases in the middle. Per the germline V gene, CDR1 is SGHRS and CDR2 is YFSETQ. CDR3 sequence (DNA): TGCGCCAGCAGCTCCCAGCTCAACACTGAAGCTTTCTTT. Its translation is CASSSQLNTEAFF.

This clone was seen a few times. For the CDR3, the DNA is TGTGCCAGCAGCTTAGGTACCACGAAGGTCTATGGCTACACCTTC. This translates into CASSLGTTKVYGYTF. The V gene is TRBV7-9, the J gene TRBJ1-2; the D is unclear. The CDR3 runs to 15 residues. V gave up 1 base and J gave up 4 bases, with 13 bases separating them. Germline V gives CDR1 SEHNR, CDR2 FQNEAQ (reference sequence).